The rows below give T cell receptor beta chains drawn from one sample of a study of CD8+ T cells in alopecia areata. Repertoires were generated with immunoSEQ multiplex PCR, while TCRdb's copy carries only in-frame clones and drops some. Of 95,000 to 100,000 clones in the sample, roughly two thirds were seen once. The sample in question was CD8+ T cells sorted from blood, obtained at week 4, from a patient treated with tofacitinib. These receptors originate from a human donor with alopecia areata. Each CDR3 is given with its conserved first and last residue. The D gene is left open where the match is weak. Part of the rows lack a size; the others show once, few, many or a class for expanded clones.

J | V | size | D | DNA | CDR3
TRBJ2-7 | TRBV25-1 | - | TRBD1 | TGTGCCAGCTCGGGACAGGCGTCCTACGAGCAGTACTTC | CASSGQASYEQYF
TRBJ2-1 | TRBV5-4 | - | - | TGTGCCAGCAGCTTGGCCGGGTACTACAATGAGCAGTTCTTC | CASSLAGYYNEQFF
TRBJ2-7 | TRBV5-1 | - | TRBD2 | TGCGCCAGCAGCTTGGGGGGACTAGCTCTCGAGCAGTACTTC | CASSLGGLALEQYF
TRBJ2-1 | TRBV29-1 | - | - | TGCAGCGTTGAGCAGTACAATGAGCAGTTCTTC | CSVEQYNEQFF
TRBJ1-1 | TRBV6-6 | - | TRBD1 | TGTGCCAGCAGTCTGGGACAGGGGGCGACTGAAGCTTTCTTT | CASSLGQGATEAFF
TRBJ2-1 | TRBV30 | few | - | TGTGCCTGGAGCCTAGTTGGAGATGAGCAGTTCTTC | CAWSLVGDEQFF
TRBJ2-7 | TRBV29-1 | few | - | TGCAGCGTTGAAGCCGGCGGATATAAGAACTACGAGCAGTACTTC | CSVEAGGYKNYEQYF
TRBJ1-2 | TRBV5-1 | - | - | TGCGCCAGCAGCTTCTATCGCAACGGATCGAGCTATGGCTACACCTTC | CASSFYRNGSSYGYTF
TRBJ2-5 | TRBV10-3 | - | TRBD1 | TGTGCCATCAGGGACAGGGGACAAGAGACCCAGTACTTC | CAIRDRGQETQYF
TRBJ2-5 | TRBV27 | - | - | TGTGCCAGCAGTTTCGGGGTCCAAGAGACCCAGTACTTC | CASSFGVQETQYF
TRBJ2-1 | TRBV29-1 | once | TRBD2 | TGCAGCGTTGACGAGACTAGCTCGGGCAATGAGCAGTTCTTC | CSVDETSSGNEQFF
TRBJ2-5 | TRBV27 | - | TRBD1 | TGTGCCAGCAGTCTGGCAGGGGGCGACGGGGAGACCCAGTACTTC | CASSLAGGDGETQYF
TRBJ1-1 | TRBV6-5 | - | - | TGTGCCAGCACCGGACCGTGGGGGGAGAACACTGAAGCTTTCTTT | CASTGPWGENTEAFF
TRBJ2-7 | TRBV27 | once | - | TGTGCCAGCAGTTTATCGAGGAGGGGGCCCCCTTTAAAGCAGTACTTC | CASSLSRRGPPLKQYF
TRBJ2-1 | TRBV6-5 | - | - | TGTGCCAGCAGAAAACGGGGCGGTGAGCAGTTCTTC | CASRKRGGEQFF
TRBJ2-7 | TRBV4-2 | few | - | TGTGCCAGCAGCCAAGGAGGCGGGGTAGAATCCTACGAGCAGTACTTC | CASSQGGGVESYEQYF
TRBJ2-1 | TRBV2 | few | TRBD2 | TGTGCCAGCAGCCCCTCTAGGCTAGCGGGGGGCAATGAGCAGTTCTTC | CASSPSRLAGGNEQFF
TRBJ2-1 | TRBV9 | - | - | TGTGCCAGCAGCGTAGAAGCAGTCTCCTACAATGAGCAGTTCTTC | CASSVEAVSYNEQFF
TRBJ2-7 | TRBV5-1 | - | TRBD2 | TGCGCCAGCAGCTTGGCCTTGGAGCGGGAGGTCTTACAGTACTTC | CASSLALEREVLQYF
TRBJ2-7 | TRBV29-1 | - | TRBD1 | TGCAGCGTTGAGTGGGGACAGTCCTACGAGCAGTACTTC | CSVEWGQSYEQYF
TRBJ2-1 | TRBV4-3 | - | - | TGCGCCAGCAGCCAAGAGGCGGGATCCCAGTACAATGAGCAGTTCTTC | CASSQEAGSQYNEQFF
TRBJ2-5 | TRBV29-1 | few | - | TGCATCCTCCTCAACGCCCAGTACTTC | CILLNAQYF
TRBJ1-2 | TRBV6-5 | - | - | TGTGCCAGCACAGGTTCACTTAACTATGGCTACACCTTC | CASTGSLNYGYTF
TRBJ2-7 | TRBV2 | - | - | TGTGCCAGCAATCACGCCAGGGCATACGAGCAGTACTTC | CASNHARAYEQYF
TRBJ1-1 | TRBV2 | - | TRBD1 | TGTGCCAAAGGTCGTAAACAGGGGGCGACCATGAACACTGAAGCTTTCTTT | CAKGRKQGATMNTEAFF
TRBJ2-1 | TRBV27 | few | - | TGTGCCACCCAAAAGGGAACAGGGCCTACGTATGAGCAGTTCTTC | CATQKGTGPTYEQFF
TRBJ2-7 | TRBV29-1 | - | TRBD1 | TGCAGCGTTGAAGATCCTAGACAGGGGGGTTCCTACGAGCAGTACTTC | CSVEDPRQGGSYEQYF
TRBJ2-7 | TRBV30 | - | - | TGTGCCTGTACATGTCAAGAGGACTACGAGCAGTACTTC | CACTCQEDYEQYF
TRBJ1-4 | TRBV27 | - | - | TGTGCCAGCAGTTTATCGATGGCCAGTGCCTTTGAAAAACTGTTTTTT | CASSLSMASAFEKLFF